The 15 T cell receptor beta chains below come from one sample, sequenced in a study of shared clonotypes between healthy human individuals (dated by TCRdb to 2020 to 2021). The receptor library was made with the immunoSEQ multiplex PCR assay. Sourced from immuneACCESS, this table was stored by TCRdb with only in-frame sequences that have V and J called. A share of the clones is absent; for the studies checked, an unresolved V gene accounts for under half, and the remainder has no known explanation. A total of 2 million or so clones appear in this sample, 85% to 95% of them only once. 0.1% to 0.15% of the sample comes from the top ten. The sequenced sample was naive CD4+ T cells sorted from blood. Sample cell subset or site, as interpreted from the label and publication: CD45RA+ positively selected. Receptor source: a man aged 18 to 29 in good health.

V is TRBV5-1 and J is TRBJ2-7, with a possible D match to TRBD1 (7 bases). Germline V gene sequence: CDR1 SGHRS, CDR2 YFSETQ. The CDR3 consists of 13 residues. Deletions cut 5 bases from V and 3 bases from J, with 12 bases between. This chain's CDR3 is CASRRDRGYEQYF. The CDR3 DNA reads TGCGCCAGCAGGCGGGACAGAGGCTACGAGCAGTACTTC.

Note on this clone: Other DNA sequences within the sample encode an identical CDR3. The gene calls are TRBV10-3 and TRBJ2-7; D is uncertain. Germline V gives CDR1 ENHRY, CDR2 SYGVKD. The CDR3 spans 13 residues. V gave up 1 base and J gave up 2 bases, with 6 bases separating them. In DNA, the CDR3 is TGTGCCATCAGTGAGTTTGAGGCCTACGAGCAGTACTTC. It translates to CAISEFEAYEQYF.

The V and J genes are TRBV7-2 and TRBJ2-5; D is ambiguous. Germline lookup yields CDR1 SGHTA and CDR2 FQGNSA. V gave up 6 bases and J gave up 4 bases, with 18 bases separating them. The CDR3 has 15 residues. The chain's CDR3 is CASRSPVTRGETQYF. The CDR3 nucleotides read TGTGCCAGCAGATCCCCGGTGACACGAGGAGAGACCCAGTACTTC.

The chain links TRBV7-9 to TRBJ2-6; TRBD1 matches at 7 bases. Trimming at V came to 1 base and at J to 5 bases, leaving 8 bases not matched to a gene. This CDR3 region has 17 residues. CDR1 and CDR2 (germline): SEHNR, FQNEAQ (reference sequence). This CDR3 is CASSLGDRAARANVLTF. Here the CDR3 DNA reads TGTGCCAGCAGCTTAGGGGACAGAGCTGCTAGGGCCAACGTCCTGACTTTC.

V and J are TRBV6-6 and TRBJ1-1, with TRBD1 matching 8 bases. Germline assignment: CDR1 MNHNY and CDR2 SVGAGI (reference sequence). This CDR3 is 16 amino acids long. The V gene end was trimmed by 6 bases and the J gene end by 6 bases; junction bases not matched to a gene: 15. CDR3 protein: CASSLEADRGRAEAFF. CDR3 in DNA: TGTGCCAGCAGCCTAGAGGCCGACAGGGGCCGCGCTGAAGCTTTCTTT.

This clone was detected once. The J gene is TRBJ2-1, the V gene TRBV4-1; D might be TRBD1 (6 bases). The CDR3 consists of 19 residues. V shed 0 bases and J shed 1 base, with 19 bases lying between them. Per germline, CDR1 MGHRA and CDR2 YSYEKL. As DNA, the CDR3 is TGCGCCAGCAGCCAAGATACAGGGAATCCCTTTCCGTCCTACAATGAGCAGTTCTTC. Its translation is CASSQDTGNPFPSYNEQFF.

The CDR3 loop reads CASSTPRTNTEAFF. CDR3 nucleotides: TGTGCCAGTAGTACACCCAGGACGAACACTGAAGCTTTCTTT. This chain uses TRBV19 with TRBJ1-1; D remains unclear. Between the trimmed V and J ends, which lost 4 bases and 1 base, there was a span of 10 bases. This CDR3 is built from 14 residues. The V gene's germline CDR1 is LNHDA and CDR2 SQIVND (reference sequence).

This chain uses TRBV11-2 with TRBJ2-5; TRBD2 agrees at 10 bases. Germline CDR1 is SGHAT and CDR2 is FQNNGV. The CDR3 runs to 15 residues. V dropped 4 bases and J dropped 0; count of bases not matched to a gene: 2. The CDR3 DNA follows: TGTGCCAGCAGCTGGAGCGGGAGGGACCAAGAGACCCAGTACTTC. It is translated as CASSWSGRDQETQYF.

The V and J genes are TRBV18 and TRBJ2-2; TRBD2 matches 12 bases. This CDR3 comprises 19 residues. Looked up from germline, CDR1 is KGHSH and CDR2 is LQKENI. Germline trimming cut 2 bases from V and 5 bases from J; bases unmatched to any gene: 12. The CDR3 DNA is TGTGCCAGCTCACCAGTCTTGCTAGCGGGAGGGCCTGGAACCGGGGAGCTGTTTTTT. Translating gives CASSPVLLAGGPGTGELFF.

This chain links TRBV5-6 with TRBJ2-3; TRBD1 matches at 11 bases. The CDR3 is made up of 15 amino acids. With 3 bases clipped from V and 5 bases from J, the junction kept 5 bases outside the gene matches. Germline-derived CDR1 and CDR2 are SGHDT and YYEEEE. This chain's CDR3 is CASSSPGQGGDTQYF. The DNA of the CDR3 is TGTGCCAGCAGCTCGCCGGGACAGGGGGGAGATACGCAGTATTTT.

The chain carries TRBV21-1 and TRBJ2-7; TRBD1 is the table's D call and was not checked against the DNA. TRBV21-1 is noted as a pseudogene. This CDR3 has 15 residues. The CDR3 coding sequence is TGTGCCAGCAGCAGCCGACAGGGGATTATCTACGAGCAGTACTTC. The encoded protein is CASSSRQGIIYEQYF.

V usage is TRBV5-6 and J usage is TRBJ1-5; 7 bases map to TRBD1. The CDR3 runs 14 residues. Germline V gene data show CDR1 as SGHDT and CDR2 as YYEEEE. The J segment lost 3 bases and the V segment lost 3 bases, leaving 3 bases of the junction unmatched. The CDR3 sequence is CASSSGQHNQPQHF. As DNA, the CDR3 is TGTGCCAGCAGCTCGGGACAGCACAATCAGCCCCAGCATTTT.

This clone appeared once. The chain employs TRBV11-2 and TRBJ2-3; D unresolved. V was trimmed by 1 base and J by 8 bases, leaving 13 bases between them. CDR3 length: 14 residues. CDR1 SGHAT and CDR2 FQNNGV come from the germline V gene. The CDR3 spells CASSLGAASVTQYF. CDR3 nucleotides: TGTGCCAGCAGCTTAGGGGCCGCCAGTGTTACGCAGTATTTT. Supplemented by reference TRBV11-2 and TRBJ2-3, the full variable domain reads EAGVAQSPRYKIIEKRQSVAFWCNPISGHATLYWYQQILGQGPKLLIQFQNNGVVDDSQLPKDRFSAERLKGVDSTLKIQPAKLEDSAVYLCASSLGAASVTQYFGPGTRLTVL.

The V and J genes are TRBV29-1 and TRBJ2-1; 9 bases map to TRBD2. Germline V gives CDR1 SQVTM, CDR2 ANQGSEA. The CDR3 runs to 16 residues. V gave up 4 bases and J gave up 0 bases; unmatched junction bases: 7. CDR3 region: CSVGGRARRSYNEQFF. As DNA, the CDR3 is TGCAGCGTTGGCGGGAGGGCCCGACGCTCCTACAATGAGCAGTTCTTC.

The V and J genes are TRBV4-1 and TRBJ2-1; D ambiguous. Germline CDR1 reads MGHRA; CDR2 reads YSYEKL. This CDR3 is built from 14 residues. V lost 4 bases, J lost 4 bases, and 11 bases lay in between. CDR3 protein: CASSPARKYNEQFF. In nucleotides, the CDR3 is TGCGCCAGCAGCCCCGCCAGGAAGTACAATGAGCAGTTCTTC.